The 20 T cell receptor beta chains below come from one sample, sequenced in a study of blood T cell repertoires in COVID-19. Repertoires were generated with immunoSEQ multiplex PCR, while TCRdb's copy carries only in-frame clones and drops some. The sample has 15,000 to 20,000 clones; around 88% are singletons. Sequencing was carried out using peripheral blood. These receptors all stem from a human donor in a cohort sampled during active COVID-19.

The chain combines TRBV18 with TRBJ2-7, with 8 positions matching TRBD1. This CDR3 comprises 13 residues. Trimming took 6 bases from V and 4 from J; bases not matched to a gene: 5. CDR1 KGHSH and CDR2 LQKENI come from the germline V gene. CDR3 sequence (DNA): TGTGCCAGCTCCCCAGGGGGCGGGTACGAGCAGTACTTC. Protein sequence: CASSPGGGYEQYF.

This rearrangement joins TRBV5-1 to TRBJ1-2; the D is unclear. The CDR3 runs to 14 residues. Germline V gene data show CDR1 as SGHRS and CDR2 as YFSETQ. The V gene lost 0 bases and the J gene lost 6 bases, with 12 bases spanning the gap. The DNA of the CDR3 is TGCGCCAGCAGCTTGGCCATCCCCGGGGATGGCTACACCTTC. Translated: CASSLAIPGDGYTF.

CDR3 bases: TGTGCCAGCAGCCGGGACAGGGGGCCCTATGGCTACACCTTC. Amino acids: CASSRDRGPYGYTF. The rearrangement links TRBV28 to TRBJ1-2; 12 bases are shared with TRBD1. Per germline, CDR1 MDHEN and CDR2 SYDVKM. CDR3 length equals 14 residues. Germline trimming cut 6 bases from V and 4 bases from J; bases unmatched to any gene: 3.

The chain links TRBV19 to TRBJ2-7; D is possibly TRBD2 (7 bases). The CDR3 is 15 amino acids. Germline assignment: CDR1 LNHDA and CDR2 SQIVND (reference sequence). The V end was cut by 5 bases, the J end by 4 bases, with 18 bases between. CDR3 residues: CASSPTEEGGYEQYF. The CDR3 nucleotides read TGTGCCAGTAGTCCCACGGAGGAGGGGGGGTACGAGCAGTACTTC.

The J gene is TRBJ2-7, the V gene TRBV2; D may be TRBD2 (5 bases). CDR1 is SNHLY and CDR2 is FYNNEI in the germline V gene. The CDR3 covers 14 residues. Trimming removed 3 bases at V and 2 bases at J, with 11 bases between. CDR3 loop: CASSEEPGTYEQYF. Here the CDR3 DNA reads TGTGCCAGCAGTGAGGAGCCCGGGACCTACGAGCAGTACTTC. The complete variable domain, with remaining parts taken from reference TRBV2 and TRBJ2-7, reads EPEVTQTPSHQVTQMGQEVILRCVPISNHLYFYWYRQILGQKVEFLVSFYNNEISEKSEIFDDQFSVERPDGSNFTLKIRSTKLEDSAMYFCASSEEPGTYEQYFGPGTRLTVT.

As DNA, the CDR3 is TGTGCCAGTAGTATGAGGGCTCGGGACACTGAAGCTTTCTTT. It is translated as CASSMRARDTEAFF. This chain uses TRBV19 with TRBJ1-1; D is ambiguous. The CDR3 length is 14 residues. The germline V gene encodes CDR1 LNHDA and CDR2 SQIVND (reference sequence). V lost 3 bases and J lost 3, with 11 bases in between.

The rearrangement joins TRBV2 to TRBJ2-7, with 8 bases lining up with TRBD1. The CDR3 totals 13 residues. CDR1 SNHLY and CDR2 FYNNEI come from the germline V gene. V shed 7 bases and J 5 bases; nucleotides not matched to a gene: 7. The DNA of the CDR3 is TGTGCCAGCACCAGACAGGGGAGGAACGAGCAGTACTTC. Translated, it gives CASTRQGRNEQYF.

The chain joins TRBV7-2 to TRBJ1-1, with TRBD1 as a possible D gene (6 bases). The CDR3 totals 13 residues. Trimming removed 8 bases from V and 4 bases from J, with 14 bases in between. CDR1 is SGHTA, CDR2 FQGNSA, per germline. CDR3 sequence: CASGYREGTEAFF. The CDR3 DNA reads TGTGCCAGCGGGTACAGGGAGGGCACTGAAGCTTTCTTT.

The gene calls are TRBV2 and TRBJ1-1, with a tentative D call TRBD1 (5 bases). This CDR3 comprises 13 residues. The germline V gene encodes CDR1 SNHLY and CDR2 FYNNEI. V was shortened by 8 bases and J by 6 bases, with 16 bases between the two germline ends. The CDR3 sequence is CASGLGAPPEAFF. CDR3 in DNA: TGTGCCAGCGGTTTAGGGGCTCCCCCTGAAGCTTTCTTT.

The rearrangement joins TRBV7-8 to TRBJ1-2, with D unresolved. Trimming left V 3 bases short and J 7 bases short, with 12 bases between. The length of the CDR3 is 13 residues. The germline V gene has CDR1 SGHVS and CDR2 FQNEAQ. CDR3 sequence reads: CASSLGGMGGYTF. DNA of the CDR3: TGTGCCAGCAGCTTGGGAGGGATGGGTGGCTACACCTTC.

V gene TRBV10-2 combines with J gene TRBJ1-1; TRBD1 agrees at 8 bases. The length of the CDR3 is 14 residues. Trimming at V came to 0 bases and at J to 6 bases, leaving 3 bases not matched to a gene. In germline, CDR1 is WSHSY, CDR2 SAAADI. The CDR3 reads CASSESGRGPEAFF. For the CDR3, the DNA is TGCGCCAGCAGTGAGTCGGGCAGGGGGCCTGAAGCTTTCTTT.

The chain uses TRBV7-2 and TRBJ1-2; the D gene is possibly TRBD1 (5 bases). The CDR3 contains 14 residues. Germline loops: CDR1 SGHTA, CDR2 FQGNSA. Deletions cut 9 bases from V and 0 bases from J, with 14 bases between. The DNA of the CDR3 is TGTGCCAGTACGACAGTTTCAGCTAACTATGGCTACACCTTC. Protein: CASTTVSANYGYTF.

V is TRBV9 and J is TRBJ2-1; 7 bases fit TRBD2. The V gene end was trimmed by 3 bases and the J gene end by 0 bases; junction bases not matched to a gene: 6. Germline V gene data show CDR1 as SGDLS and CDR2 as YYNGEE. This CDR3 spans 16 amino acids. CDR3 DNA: TGTGCCAGCAGCGCTCTTGGCGGGAGCTCCTACAATGAGCAGTTCTTC. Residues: CASSALGGSSYNEQFF.

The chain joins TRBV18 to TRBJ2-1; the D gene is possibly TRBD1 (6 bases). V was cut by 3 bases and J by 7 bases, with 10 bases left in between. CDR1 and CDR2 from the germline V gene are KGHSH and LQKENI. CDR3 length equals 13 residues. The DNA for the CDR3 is TGTGCCAGCTCACCGTCAAGGGGGAATGAGCAGTTCTTC. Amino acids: CASSPSRGNEQFF.

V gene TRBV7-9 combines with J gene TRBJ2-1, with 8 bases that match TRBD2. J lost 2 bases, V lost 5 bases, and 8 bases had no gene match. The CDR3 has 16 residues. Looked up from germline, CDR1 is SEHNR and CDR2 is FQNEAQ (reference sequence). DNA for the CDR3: TGTGCCAGCAGCCCAACCGGGGGGGACGCCTACAATGAGCAGTTCTTC. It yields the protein CASSPTGGDAYNEQFF.

CDR3 in amino acids: CASSPNTGVGEQYF. CDR3 nucleotides: TGTGCCAGCTCACCAAACACAGGGGTGGGCGAGCAGTACTTC. The V gene is TRBV18, the J gene TRBJ2-7; 7 bases match TRBD1. The CDR3 contains 14 residues. J was trimmed by 6 bases and V by 2 bases; bases with no gene match: 7. Germline V gives CDR1 KGHSH, CDR2 LQKENI.

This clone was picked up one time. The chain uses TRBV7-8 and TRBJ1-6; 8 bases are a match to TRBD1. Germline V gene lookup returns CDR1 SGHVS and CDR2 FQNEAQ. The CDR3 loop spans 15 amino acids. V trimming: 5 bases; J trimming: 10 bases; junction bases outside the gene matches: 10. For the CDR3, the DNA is TGTGCCAGCAGCCCAAGGACAGGGACAGGCTCACCCCTCCACTTT. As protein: CASSPRTGTGSPLHF. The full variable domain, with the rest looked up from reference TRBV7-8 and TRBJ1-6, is GAGVSQSPRYKVAKRGQDVALRCDPISGHVSLFWYQQALGQGPEFLTYFQNEAQLDKSGLPSDRFFAERPEGSVSTLKIQRTQQEDSAVYLCASSPRTGTGSPLHFGNGTRLTVT.

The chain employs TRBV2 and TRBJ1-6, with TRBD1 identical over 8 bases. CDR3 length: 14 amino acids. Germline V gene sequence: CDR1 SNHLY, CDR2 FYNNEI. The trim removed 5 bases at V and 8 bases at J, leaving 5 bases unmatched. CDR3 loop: CASSPGQGDSPLHF. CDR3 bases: TGTGCCAGCAGTCCCGGACAGGGAGATTCACCCCTCCACTTT.

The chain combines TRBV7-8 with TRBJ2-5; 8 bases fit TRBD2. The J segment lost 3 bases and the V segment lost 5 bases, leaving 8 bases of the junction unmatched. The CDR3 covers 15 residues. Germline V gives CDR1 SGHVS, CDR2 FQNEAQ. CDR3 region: CASSPPSSGEETQYF. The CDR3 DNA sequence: TGTGCCAGCAGCCCCCCGAGTAGCGGGGAAGAGACCCAGTACTTC.

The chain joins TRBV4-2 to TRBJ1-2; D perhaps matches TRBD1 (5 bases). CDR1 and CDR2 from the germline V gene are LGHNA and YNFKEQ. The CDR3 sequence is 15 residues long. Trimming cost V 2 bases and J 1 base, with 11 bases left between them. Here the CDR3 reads CASSQLDSYNYGYTF. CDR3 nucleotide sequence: TGTGCCAGCAGCCAACTTGACAGCTATAACTATGGCTACACCTTC.